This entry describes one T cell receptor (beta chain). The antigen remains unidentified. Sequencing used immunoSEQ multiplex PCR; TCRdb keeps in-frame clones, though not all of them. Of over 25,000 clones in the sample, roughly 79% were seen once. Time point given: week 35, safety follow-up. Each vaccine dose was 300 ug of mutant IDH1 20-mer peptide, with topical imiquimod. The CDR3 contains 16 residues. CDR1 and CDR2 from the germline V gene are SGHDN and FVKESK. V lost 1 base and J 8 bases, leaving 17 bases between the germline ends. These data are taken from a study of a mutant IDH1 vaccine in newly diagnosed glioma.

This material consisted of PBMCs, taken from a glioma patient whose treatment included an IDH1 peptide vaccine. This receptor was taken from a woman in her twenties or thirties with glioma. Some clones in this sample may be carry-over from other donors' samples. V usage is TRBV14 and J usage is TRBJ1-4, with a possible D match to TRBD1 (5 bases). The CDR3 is CASSQVRDSVYEKLFF. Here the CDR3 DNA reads TGTGCCAGCAGCCAAGTTCGCGACAGCGTATACGAAAAACTGTTTTTT.